One and the same sample provided the 15 T cell receptor beta chains below, sequenced in a study of blood T cell repertoires in COVID-19. Generated by immunoSEQ multiplex PCR, the TCRdb table keeps only in-frame clones and is missing some. The sample yields tens of thousands of clones, roughly 84% seen once. Sequenced material: peripheral blood. The receptor source for this set is a man older than 75 with active or convalescent COVID-19.

The chain couples TRBV2 to TRBJ1-2; no clear D gene. The ends were cut back, 4 bases at V and 5 bases at J, with 11 bases in the middle. The CDR3 totals 13 residues. CDR1 is SNHLY, CDR2 FYNNEI, per germline. The CDR3 is CASSGDSRYGYTF. The CDR3, as DNA: TGTGCCAGCAGTGGCGATTCGAGGTATGGCTACACCTTC.

A few counts support this clone. This chain uses TRBV5-1 with TRBJ2-5; TRBD2 agrees at 8 bases. J gave up 4 bases and V 1 base, and 3 bases lay outside the gene matches. The CDR3 extends over 14 amino acids. Germline CDR1 reads SGHRS; CDR2 reads YFSETQ. The CDR3 sequence: CASSLRGGSETQYF. As DNA, the CDR3 is TGCGCCAGCAGCTTGCGGGGGGGATCAGAGACCCAGTACTTC.

This clone was recorded only once. This chain uses TRBV28 with TRBJ2-5, with TRBD2 identical over 9 bases. V lost 8 bases and J lost 4; bases outside the gene matches: 5. The CDR3 consists of 13 residues. CDR1 and CDR2 from the germline V gene are MDHEN and SYDVKM. The CDR3, as DNA: TGTGCCAGCGCGCGGGGGGGAGGAGAGACCCAGTACTTC. Its translation: CASARGGGETQYF.

This clone showed up just a few times. The V gene is TRBV5-1, the J gene TRBJ2-1; 12 nucleotides agree with TRBD2. Germline V gives CDR1 SGHRS, CDR2 YFSETQ. Trimming took 2 bases from V and 7 from J; bases not matched to a gene: 10. The CDR3 runs 17 residues. The CDR3 DNA sequence: TGCGCCAGCAGCTTCGGAGGAGGACTAGCGGGGACTAATGAGCAGTTCTTC. Its translation: CASSFGGGLAGTNEQFF.

The table lists this clone with a few counts. This chain links TRBV4-2 with TRBJ1-6; 10 nucleotides agree with TRBD1. Germline lookup yields CDR1 LGHNA and CDR2 YNFKEQ. With 0 bases clipped from V and 7 bases from J, the junction kept 9 bases outside the gene matches. The CDR3 totals 18 residues. For the CDR3, the DNA is TGTGCCAGCAGCCAAGATGGAGACAGGGGGCGAGGCAATTCACCCCTCCACTTT. It is translated as CASSQDGDRGRGNSPLHF.

The chain combines TRBV4-2 with TRBJ2-1, with 10 bases lining up with TRBD2. The CDR3 is 15 residues long. The germline V gene encodes CDR1 LGHNA and CDR2 YNFKEQ. V lost 0 bases, J lost 7 bases, and 3 bases stayed unmatched. CDR3 loop: CASSQEDSGGNEQFF. Here the CDR3 DNA reads TGTGCCAGCAGCCAAGAGGATAGCGGGGGGAATGAGCAGTTCTTC.

The rearrangement uses TRBV27 and TRBJ2-3; perhaps TRBD1 as D (5 bases). Trimming left V 6 bases short and J 2 bases short, with 9 bases between. This CDR3 has 13 amino acids. From germline, CDR1 is MNHEY and CDR2 SMNVEV (reference sequence). CDR3 amino acids: CASRGRNTDTQYF. The CDR3 DNA follows: TGTGCCAGCAGGGGGCGTAACACAGATACGCAGTATTTT.

Only one count was recorded for this clone. This sequence joins TRBV5-6 and TRBJ2-2; D uncertain. Between the trimmed V and J ends, which lost 5 bases and 8 bases, there was a span of 7 bases. The CDR3 has 11 amino acids. The germline V gene encodes CDR1 SGHDT and CDR2 YYEEEE. The CDR3 DNA reads TGTGCCAGCAGGAGGCGGGGGGAGCTGTTTTTT. Translating gives CASRRRGELFF.

A single count supports this clone. The chain employs TRBV27 and TRBJ1-6, with D unclear. Trimming pared 2 bases from V and 2 bases from J, leaving 7 bases between. Germline loops: CDR1 MNHEY, CDR2 SMNVEV (reference sequence). The CDR3 spans 15 residues. This CDR3 is CASSLEGTYNSPLHF. CDR3 DNA: TGTGCCAGCAGTTTAGAGGGCACCTATAATTCACCCCTCCACTTT.

This clone has more than one count but fewer than ten. V usage is TRBV18 and J usage is TRBJ1-2; D is unclear. The V end lost 5 bases, the J end lost 5 bases, and 6 bases lay between the germline ends. This CDR3 is 11 amino acids long. Germline CDR1 reads KGHSH; CDR2 reads LQKENI. The CDR3 DNA reads as TGTGCCAGCTCATCGTCGTATGGCTACACCTTC. This gives the protein CASSSSYGYTF.

This clone was found once. This chain joins TRBV6-2 or TRBV6-3 and TRBJ2-5; D unresolved. Deletions cut 5 bases from V and 0 bases from J, with 10 bases between. Germline lookup yields CDR1 MNHEY and CDR2 SVGEGT. This CDR3 has 14 residues. Written as DNA, the CDR3 is TGTGCCAGCAGTGCCGACCGGGACCAAGAGACCCAGTACTTC. Protein sequence: CASSADRDQETQYF.

This clone came up a few times. J is TRBJ2-3 and V is TRBV5-5; 7 bases match TRBD1. This CDR3 has 14 residues. J was trimmed by 6 bases and V by 4 bases; bases with no gene match: 8. Germline lookup yields CDR1 SGHKS and CDR2 YYEKEE (reference sequence). The CDR3 DNA reads TGTGCCAGCAGCCCCATGACAGGGTGGGATACGCAGTATTTT. Translation gives CASSPMTGWDTQYF.

The chain recombines TRBV7-9 with TRBJ2-1; 7 bases agree with TRBD2. The germline CDR1 and CDR2 sequences are SEHNR and FQNEAQ (reference sequence). Trimming took 5 bases from V and 9 from J; bases not matched to a gene: 10. This CDR3 has 14 residues. The CDR3 sequence is CASSQRSSGGEQFF. Here the CDR3 DNA reads TGTGCCAGCAGCCAGCGTTCCTCGGGGGGTGAGCAGTTCTTC.

The chain combines TRBV9 with TRBJ2-5; TRBD2 agrees at 12 bases. The V gene end was trimmed by 4 bases and the J gene end by 7 bases; junction bases not matched to a gene: 5. The CDR3 has 14 amino acids. Germline V gives CDR1 SGDLS, CDR2 YYNGEE. The CDR3: CASSSGLAGGTQYF. CDR3 nucleotide sequence: TGTGCCAGCAGCTCGGGACTAGCGGGCGGGACCCAGTACTTC. The variable domain in full, with the rest retrieved from reference TRBV9 and TRBJ2-5, is DSGVTQTPKHLITATGQRVTLRCSPRSGDLSVYWYQQSLDQGLQFLIQYYNGEERAKGNILERFSAQQFPDLHSELNLSSLELGDSALYFCASSSGLAGGTQYFGPGTRLLVL.

This sequence joins TRBV27 and TRBJ2-4; the match to TRBD1 covers 11 bases. Trimming removed 6 bases from V and 10 bases from J; junction bases left unmatched: 2. The germline V gene has CDR1 MNHEY and CDR2 SMNVEV (reference sequence). This CDR3 has 12 amino acids. CDR3 sequence reads: CASRGQGGIQYF. CDR3 DNA: TGTGCCAGCAGGGGACAGGGGGGGATTCAGTACTTC.